Below are 18 T cell receptor beta chains sequenced from a single sample in a study of T cell clonality in common variable immunodeficiency. Findings of the study overall: Common variable immunodeficiency TCR beta sequences reportedly had fewer deletions and N-nucleotide insertions.

Their cognate antigens are unknown. The method was immunoSEQ multiplex PCR; TCRdb's version includes in-frame clones alone and lacks a portion of them. Altogether 9,400 or so clones were found in the sample, and no singletons occur. The sequencing sample was made of peripheral blood mononuclear cells. These receptors were taken from a human donor with common variable immunodeficiency.

The table lists this clone with many counts. The CDR3 extends 3 residues past the end of the read, so its final part is completed from the germline J gene. This chain connects TRBV20-1 to TRBJ2-5; possibly TRBD2 for D (6 bases). In germline, CDR1 is DFQATT, CDR2 SNEGSKA (reference sequence). V dropped 0 bases and J dropped 7 bases, with 18 bases sitting between them. The CDR3 is 15 amino acids. The DNA read from the CDR3 is TGCAGTGCTAGAGAGCCCGGGACTCCGGTTGGGACC. As protein: CSAREPGTPVGT. The whole CDR3 protein is CSAREPGTPVGTQYF.

This clone occurred many times. The DNA ends 3 residues before the CDR3 does, and the rest of the CDR3 is filled in from the germline J gene. This chain links TRBV2 with TRBJ2-7, with 8 bases identical to TRBD1. The ends lost 7 bases at V and 3 bases at J; junction bases unmatched: 5. Germline CDR1 is SNHLY and CDR2 is FYNNEI. This CDR3 comprises 13 residues. CDR3 protein: CASTGTGGYEQYF. The part of the CDR3 DNA that was read is TGTGCCAGCACCGGGACAGGAGGCTACGAG.

This clone appeared many times. The read ends 3 residues shy of where the CDR3 ends; the end is completed using the germline J gene. V and J are TRBV6-2 or TRBV6-3 and TRBJ1-2; D is perhaps TRBD1 (6 bases). Germline V gene sequence: CDR1 MNHEY, CDR2 SVGEGT. Trimming pared 2 bases from V and 4 bases from J, leaving 11 bases between. The CDR3 contains 14 residues. CDR3 DNA (partial): TGTGCCAGCAGTTACCTACTGGGGGCCTATGGC. Translated, it gives CASSYLLGAYG. The whole CDR3 sequence is CASSYLLGAYGYTF.

This clone was seen repeatedly, ten times or more. With the read ending 3 residues before the CDR3 end, the germline J gene is used to fill in that end. The genes are TRBV7-9 and TRBJ2-7; TRBD2 is a possible D gene (6 bases). Deletions cut 8 bases from V and 0 bases from J, with 14 bases between. The length of the CDR3 is 14 residues. Looked up from germline, CDR1 is SEHNR and CDR2 is FQNEAQ (reference sequence). CDR3 bases read: TGTGCCAGCCAACCGGGACTGAACTCCTACGAG. Encoded protein: CASQPGLNSYE. In full, the CDR3 is CASQPGLNSYEQYF.

Note on this clone: The read comes to an end 3 residues before the CDR3 does, leaving the germline J gene to fill in the end. This rearrangement joins TRBV7-9 to TRBJ1-5, with 11 bases that match TRBD1. The CDR3 spans 15 residues. CDR1 and CDR2 (germline): SEHNR, FQNEAQ (reference sequence). CDR3 residues: CASSKRTGGGQPQHF. The DNA read from the CDR3 is TGTGCCAGCAGCAAACGGACAGGGGGCGGGCAACCC. Full variable domain (remainder filled in from reference TRBV7-9 and TRBJ1-5): DTGVSQNPRHKITKRGQNVTFRCDPISEHNRLYWYRQTLGQGPEFLTYFQNEAQLEKSRLLSDRFSAERPKGSFSTLEIQRTEQGDSAMYLCASSKRTGGGQPQHFGDGTRLSIL.

This clone was seen repeatedly, ten times or more. The missing CDR3 end, 3 residues past where the read stops, is filled in from the germline J gene. The V gene is TRBV19, the J gene TRBJ2-3; possibly TRBD2 for D (6 bases). CDR1 is LNHDA and CDR2 is SQIVND in the germline V gene (reference sequence). V was clipped by 2 bases and J by 4 bases, with 19 bases between them. This CDR3 comprises 17 residues. CDR3 DNA (partial): TGTGCCAGTAGTATAAAAAGGGCTAGCGCCGATGCAGATACG. Amino acids: CASSIKRASADADT. The CDR3 reads in full as CASSIKRASADADTQYF.

This clone is medium-sized. Read data end 3 residues before the CDR3 end; the end is taken from the germline J gene. This chain links TRBV20-1 with TRBJ1-2, with D hard to call. The CDR3 runs to 12 residues. Per the germline V gene, CDR1 is DFQATT and CDR2 is SNEGSKA (reference sequence). CDR3 protein: CSARGPAGGYTF. The CDR3 DNA, read in part, is TGCAGTGCTCGTGGACCCGCGGGAGGC.

This clone showed up many times. The missing CDR3 end, 3 residues past where the read stops, is filled in from the germline J gene. The chain uses TRBV18 and TRBJ2-1; no clear D. Trimming took off 0 bases at V and 0 bases at J, with 9 bases between the two ends. Germline V gives CDR1 KGHSH, CDR2 LQKENI. CDR3 length: 16 amino acids. The CDR3 bases that were read are TGTGCCAGCTCACCACCGAGCAGGAGCTCCTACAATGAG. Translation: CASSPPSRSSYNE. In full, the CDR3 reads CASSPPSRSSYNEQFF.

In its sample, this clone was seen many times. The read gets to within 3 residues of the CDR3 end, and the germline J gene fills in the rest. The V call is TRBV6-2 or TRBV6-3, the J call TRBJ1-2; 10 nucleotides line up with TRBD1. There are 13 residues in the CDR3. From germline, CDR1 is MNHEY and CDR2 SVGEGT. The CDR3 reads CASSSGTGERYTF. The CDR3 DNA, read in part, is TGTGCCAGCAGTTCCGGGACAGGGGAGCGC.

This clone has ten or more counts. Read coverage stops 3 residues before the CDR3 terminus; the germline J gene supplies the remainder. J is TRBJ2-3 and V is TRBV27; 9 bases match TRBD2. Germline-derived CDR1 and CDR2 are MNHEY and SMNVEV (reference sequence). The CDR3 loop spans 15 amino acids. The V and J ends lost 6 bases and 4 bases, in that order; junction bases with no gene match: 8. CDR3: CASSGSGRGADTQYF. The CDR3 bases that were read are TGTGCCAGCAGCGGTAGCGGGAGAGGGGCAGATACG.

This clone was counted ten times or more. The read comes to an end 3 residues before the CDR3 does, leaving the germline J gene to fill in the end. V gene TRBV19 combines with J gene TRBJ2-1; D might be TRBD2 (5 bases). CDR3 size: 14 residues. CDR1 and CDR2 from the germline V gene are LNHDA and SQIVND (reference sequence). Trimming removed 7 bases from V and 5 bases from J, with 15 bases in between. This CDR3 is CASMPDSRNNEQFF. Partial CDR3 DNA: TGTGCCAGTATGCCGGACTCCAGGAACAATGAG.

Worth noting for this clone: The CDR3 end lies 3 residues beyond the end of the read and is filled in from the germline J gene. The gene calls are TRBV19 and TRBJ2-3; 7 bases are a match to TRBD2. The CDR3 sequence is 20 residues long. The germline CDR1 and CDR2 sequences are LNHDA and SQIVND (reference sequence). V shed 6 bases, J shed 4 bases, and the junction held 25 bases outside the gene matches. Partial CDR3 DNA: TGTGCCAGTAGCCTTGGGCTGGGGGGACCAGCGGGATCCGAGGCAGATACG. Its translation: CASSLGLGGPAGSEADT. The complete CDR3 sequence is CASSLGLGGPAGSEADTQYF.

This clone was recorded at least ten times. The CDR3 goes on 3 residues after the read ends, and that part is filled in from the germline J gene. V usage is TRBV5-1 and J usage is TRBJ1-2; D is uncertain. V was pared by 1 base and J by 4 bases, with 8 bases between. CDR1 is SGHRS, CDR2 YFSETQ, per germline. CDR3 length: 13 amino acids. The CDR3: CASSLTVLYGYTF. The sequenced CDR3 bases are TGCGCCAGCAGCTTGACAGTGCTCTATGGC. Full variable domain (remainder filled in from reference TRBV5-1 and TRBJ1-2): KAGVTQTPRYLIKTRGQQVTLSCSPISGHRSVSWYQQTPGQGLQFLFEYFSETQRNKGNFPGRFSGRQFSNSRSEMNVSTLELGDSALYLCASSLTVLYGYTFGSGTRLTVV.

This clone was seen a handful of times. The read comes to an end 3 residues before the CDR3 does, leaving the germline J gene to fill in the end. The V and J genes are TRBV10-2 and TRBJ1-5; D uncertain. The CDR3 has 12 amino acids. The ends were cut back, 6 bases at V and 5 bases at J, with 8 bases in the middle. Germline-derived CDR1 and CDR2 are WSHSY and SAAADI. Partial CDR3 DNA: TGCGCCAGCAGCCCTTCTTATCAGCCC. It codes for CASSPSYQP. The full CDR3 reads CASSPSYQPQHF.

At least ten counts were recorded for this clone. Sequencing ends 3 residues short of the CDR3 end; the germline J gene provides the rest. V and J are TRBV19 and TRBJ2-5; D is possibly TRBD2 (5 bases). Trimming cost V 7 bases and J 5 bases, with 8 bases left between them. Looked up from germline, CDR1 is LNHDA and CDR2 is SQIVND (reference sequence). The CDR3 covers 11 residues. The chain's CDR3 is CASTGDETQYF. CDR3 bases read: TGTGCCAGTACCGGGGATGAGACC.

This clone was counted many times. This chain's CDR3 is CASSQGGGGTEAFF. The CDR3 DNA, read in part, is TGCGCCAGCAGCCAAGGGGGAGGGGGCACTGAA. The rearrangement links TRBV5-1 to TRBJ1-1, with D maybe TRBD1 (6 bases). With the read ending 3 residues before the CDR3 end, the germline J gene is used to fill in that end. The CDR3 is 14 amino acids. CDR1 and CDR2 (germline): SGHRS, YFSETQ. The V gene lost 4 bases and the J gene lost 4 bases, with 14 bases spanning the gap. Filled out from reference TRBV5-1 and TRBJ1-1, the complete variable domain reads KAGVTQTPRYLIKTRGQQVTLSCSPISGHRSVSWYQQTPGQGLQFLFEYFSETQRNKGNFPGRFSGRQFSNSRSEMNVSTLELGDSALYLCASSQGGGGTEAFFGQGTRLTVV.

This clone was seen only a few times. The CDR3 end falls 3 residues outside the read, so it is completed with the germline J gene. This chain uses TRBV7-2 with TRBJ2-5, with D perhaps TRBD2 (5 bases). Germline V lookup: CDR1 SGHTA, CDR2 FQGNSA. This CDR3 spans 13 amino acids. Trimming removed 3 bases from V and 5 bases from J, with 10 bases in between. The CDR3 bases that were read are TGTGCCAGCAGCTTCGAGGGTCAGGAGACC. Translating it yields CASSFEGQET. The whole CDR3 protein is CASSFEGQETQYF.

This clone was detected many times. The read halts 3 residues ahead of the CDR3 end, with the missing end drawn from the germline J gene. V usage is TRBV19 and J usage is TRBJ2-1; TRBD2 aligns across 10 bases. Germline V gene lookup returns CDR1 LNHDA and CDR2 SQIVND (reference sequence). The CDR3 has 15 residues. After removal of 5 bases from V and 5 bases from J, the junction contained 6 bases not matched to a gene. The sequenced CDR3 bases are TGTGCCAGTAGTTACCGGACTAGCGGTAACAATGAG. Amino acid sequence: CASSYRTSGNNE. The whole CDR3 is CASSYRTSGNNEQFF.